This is a list of T cell receptor beta chains from one sample in a study of T cells in Graves' hyperthyroidism and ophthalmopathy. From the multiplex PCR reads, TCRdb called clonotypes with MiXCR, one entry per CDR3 protein. Of around 450,000 distinct CDR3 sequences in the sample, approximately 14% are singletons; the top ten hold 13% to 15%. The sequencing sample was made of blood. Receptors were obtained from a woman between 18 and 29 years old with Graves' hyperthyroidism. Both conserved end residues are part of each CDR3. The D gene is left open where the match is weak. Rows may omit the clone size; those that give it use once, few, many or a size class.

CDR3 protein: CASSVTSGATTDTQYF
CDR3 DNA: TGTGCCAGCAGCGTTACTAGCGGGGCGACCACAGATACGCAGTATTTT
clone size: few
J gene: TRBJ2-3
D gene: TRBD2
V gene: TRBV7-6

CDR3 protein: CASSRPGSQAYEQYF
CDR3 DNA: TGTGCCAGCAGCCGCCCCGGGTCCCAGGCCTACGAGCAGTACTTC
clone size: .
J gene: TRBJ2-7
D gene: .
V gene: TRBV7-8

CDR3 protein: CSATGQSNEKLFF
CDR3 DNA: TGCAGTGCTACGGGACAGTCTAATGAAAAACTGTTTTTT
clone size: many
J gene: TRBJ1-4
D gene: TRBD1
V gene: TRBV20-1

CDR3 protein: CASSPGQTNYGYTF
CDR3 DNA: TGTGCCAGCAGCCCGGGACAAACTAACTATGGCTACACCTTC
clone size: .
J gene: TRBJ1-2
D gene: .
V gene: TRBV11-2

CDR3 protein: CSARDELGYQETQYF
CDR3 DNA: TGCAGTGCTAGGGACGAATTGGGGTACCAAGAGACCCAGTACTTC
clone size: many
J gene: TRBJ2-5
D gene: .
V gene: TRBV20-1

CDR3 protein: CASSVTSTAEQYF
CDR3 DNA: TGTGCCAGCAGTGTGACTAGTACAGCCGAGCAGTACTTC
clone size: .
J gene: TRBJ2-7
D gene: .
V gene: TRBV6-1

CDR3 protein: CASSQVGAGAGELFF
CDR3 DNA: TGTGCCAGCAGCCAAGTGGGGGCGGGAGCCGGGGAGCTGTTTTTT
clone size: few
J gene: TRBJ2-2
D gene: .
V gene: TRBV3-1

CDR3 protein: CASSPWLGGSTNEKLFF
CDR3 DNA: TGTGCCAGCAGTCCCTGGCTCGGGGGATCAACTAATGAAAAACTGTTTTTT
clone size: .
J gene: TRBJ1-4
D gene: .
V gene: TRBV12-3/TRBV12-4

CDR3 protein: CASSLLPGQGNTEAFF
CDR3 DNA: TGTGCCAGCAGTTTACTCCCTGGACAGGGGAACACTGAAGCTTTCTTT
clone size: many
J gene: TRBJ1-1
D gene: TRBD1
V gene: TRBV12-3/TRBV12-4

CDR3 protein: CASNNLGSTDTQYF
CDR3 DNA: TGTGCCAGCAATAACCTAGGTAGCACAGATACGCAGTATTTT
clone size: many
J gene: TRBJ2-3
D gene: .
V gene: TRBV2

CDR3 protein: CASSIIGAKNEKLFF
CDR3 DNA: TGTGCCAGTAGTATAATCGGGGCGAAGAATGAAAAACTGTTTTTT
clone size: .
J gene: TRBJ1-4
D gene: .
V gene: TRBV19

CDR3 protein: CASSYVGTPSNEQFF
CDR3 DNA: TGTGCCAGCAGTTACGTAGGGACACCGTCCAATGAGCAGTTCTTC
clone size: many
J gene: TRBJ2-1
D gene: .
V gene: TRBV6-2/TRBV6-3

CDR3 protein: CASRSAGTSGIYEQYF
CDR3 DNA: TGTGCCAGCAGATCGGCCGGGACTAGCGGGATCTACGAGCAGTACTTC
clone size: many
J gene: TRBJ2-7
D gene: TRBD2
V gene: TRBV6-1

CDR3 protein: CASSQLLSLGGYTF
CDR3 DNA: TGTGCCAGCAGCCAATTACTCAGTCTGGGTGGCTACACCTTC
clone size: .
J gene: TRBJ1-2
D gene: .
V gene: TRBV14

CDR3 protein: CASSIWAGINEQFF
CDR3 DNA: TGTGCCAGTAGTATATGGGCTGGAATCAATGAGCAGTTCTTC
clone size: .
J gene: TRBJ2-1
D gene: .
V gene: TRBV19

CDR3 protein: CASGQSNYGYTF
CDR3 DNA: TGTGCCAGCGGGCAGTCCAACTATGGCTACACCTTC
clone size: many
J gene: TRBJ1-2
D gene: .
V gene: TRBV6-1

CDR3 protein: CASSFQGGGGMSYEQYF
CDR3 DNA: TGTGCCAGCAGTTTCCAGGGCGGGGGGGGGATGTCCTACGAGCAGTACTTC
clone size: many
J gene: TRBJ2-7
D gene: TRBD2
V gene: TRBV28

CDR3 protein: CASSLKLAGAYNEQFF
CDR3 DNA: TGTGCCAGCAGCTTAAAACTAGCGGGGGCCTACAATGAGCAGTTCTTC
clone size: many
J gene: TRBJ2-1
D gene: TRBD2
V gene: TRBV7-3

CDR3 protein: CAISADGSIPDTQYF
CDR3 DNA: TGTGCCATCAGTGCTGACGGGAGCATACCCGATACGCAGTATTTT
clone size: few
J gene: TRBJ2-3
D gene: .
V gene: TRBV10-3

CDR3 protein: CASSLYGGDNYGYTF
CDR3 DNA: TGTGCCAGCAGCTTATATGGAGGGGATAACTATGGCTACACCTTC
clone size: many
J gene: TRBJ1-2
D gene: .
V gene: TRBV5-5

CDR3 protein: CASSVSGIRVLGKNIQYF
CDR3 DNA: TGTGCCAGCAGTGTGAGCGGGATCCGAGTTTTAGGCAAAAACATTCAGTACTTC
clone size: .
J gene: TRBJ2-4
D gene: TRBD2
V gene: TRBV12-3/TRBV12-4

CDR3 protein: CASSFPQGGLRNTEAFF
CDR3 DNA: TGTGCCAGCAGTTTCCCACAGGGGGGGTTGAGGAACACTGAAGCTTTCTTT
clone size: many
J gene: TRBJ1-1
D gene: TRBD1
V gene: TRBV12-3/TRBV12-4

CDR3 protein: CASSLVTGNLYEQYF
CDR3 DNA: TGTGCCAGCAGCTTGGTTACAGGGAATTTATACGAGCAGTACTTC
clone size: many
J gene: TRBJ2-7
D gene: .
V gene: TRBV5-5

CDR3 protein: CATSRDLGKGREQYF
CDR3 DNA: TGTGCCACCAGCAGAGATCTAGGGAAGGGTCGTGAGCAGTACTTC
clone size: few
J gene: TRBJ2-7
D gene: .
V gene: TRBV15

CDR3 protein: CASGVDSHTEAFF
CDR3 DNA: TGTGCCAGCGGTGTGGACAGTCACACTGAAGCTTTCTTT
clone size: few
J gene: TRBJ1-1
D gene: .
V gene: TRBV6-1

CDR3 protein: CSARDSRILNQPQHF
CDR3 DNA: TGCAGTGCTAGAGACTCCAGGATCCTCAATCAGCCCCAGCATTTT
clone size: many
J gene: TRBJ1-5
D gene: .
V gene: TRBV20-1

CDR3 protein: CASSLVGLAGDLRRGAQYF
CDR3 DNA: TGTGCCAGCAGTCTTGTAGGACTAGCGGGGGACCTCAGGAGGGGGGCCCAGTACTTC
clone size: many
J gene: TRBJ2-5
D gene: TRBD2
V gene: TRBV27

CDR3 protein: CASRIGDRYEQYF
CDR3 DNA: TGCGCCAGCCGCATTGGCGACCGCTACGAGCAGTACTTC
clone size: many
J gene: TRBJ2-7
D gene: .
V gene: TRBV5-1

CDR3 protein: CSASAYGEVGQPQHF
CDR3 DNA: TGCAGTGCTAGTGCCTACGGAGAGGTTGGACAGCCCCAGCATTTT
clone size: many
J gene: TRBJ1-5
D gene: .
V gene: TRBV20-1

CDR3 protein: CSSDVNNEQFF
CDR3 DNA: TGCAGCTCGGACGTCAACAATGAGCAGTTCTTC
clone size: many
J gene: TRBJ2-1
D gene: .
V gene: TRBV29-1

CDR3 protein: CASYLARGPDTQYF
CDR3 DNA: TGTGCCAGCTACTTAGCGAGGGGCCCAGATACGCAGTATTTT
clone size: few
J gene: TRBJ2-3
D gene: .
V gene: TRBV13

CDR3 protein: CASSNSGRALDTQYF
CDR3 DNA: TGTGCCAGCAGCAATAGCGGGAGGGCGCTTGATACGCAGTATTTT
clone size: .
J gene: TRBJ2-3
D gene: TRBD2
V gene: TRBV11-1

CDR3 protein: CSAGGSSGEYEQYF
CDR3 DNA: TGCAGTGCTGGAGGGTCTAGCGGAGAATACGAGCAGTACTTC
clone size: many
J gene: TRBJ2-7
D gene: TRBD2
V gene: TRBV20-1

CDR3 protein: CASSLNRGAYEQYF
CDR3 DNA: TGTGCCAGCAGCTTAAACAGGGGGGCCTACGAGCAGTACTTC
clone size: few
J gene: TRBJ2-7
D gene: TRBD1
V gene: TRBV7-2

CDR3 protein: CASSPVASNTEAFF
CDR3 DNA: TGTGCCAGCAGCCCGGTTGCTTCGAACACTGAAGCTTTCTTT
clone size: many
J gene: TRBJ1-1
D gene: .
V gene: TRBV5-5

CDR3 protein: CASSWGVAATNEKLFF
CDR3 DNA: TGCGCCAGCAGCTGGGGGGTGGCTGCAACTAATGAAAAACTGTTTTTT
clone size: .
J gene: TRBJ1-4
D gene: .
V gene: TRBV5-1

CDR3 protein: CASSLEQGLYNEQFF
CDR3 DNA: TGTGCCAGCAGCTTAGAGCAGGGATTGTACAATGAGCAGTTCTTC
clone size: many
J gene: TRBJ2-1
D gene: .
V gene: TRBV7-9

CDR3 protein: CASSPTVGSYGYTF
CDR3 DNA: TGTGCCAGCAGCCCAACTGTAGGGTCCTATGGCTACACCTTC
clone size: few
J gene: TRBJ1-2
D gene: .
V gene: TRBV7-2

CDR3 protein: CASGSSRNEQFF
CDR3 DNA: TGTGCCAGCGGTTCTAGTCGGAATGAGCAGTTCTTC
clone size: few
J gene: TRBJ2-1
D gene: .
V gene: TRBV6-1

CDR3 protein: CASSSSETSTDTQYF
CDR3 DNA: TGTGCCAGCTCCAGTAGTGAGACTAGCACAGATACGCAGTATTTT
clone size: few
J gene: TRBJ2-3
D gene: .
V gene: TRBV27

CDR3 protein: CASSQSTLTPSGNTIYF
CDR3 DNA: TGCGCCAGCAGCCAATCGACTCTGACCCCCTCTGGAAACACCATATATTTT
clone size: .
J gene: TRBJ1-3
D gene: .
V gene: TRBV5-1

CDR3 protein: CASSLPTGTVNTEAFF
CDR3 DNA: TGTGCCAGCAGTTTACCCACCGGGACGGTGAACACTGAAGCTTTCTTT
clone size: many
J gene: TRBJ1-1
D gene: .
V gene: TRBV28

CDR3 protein: CASSPARTFGTGSEAFF
CDR3 DNA: TGTGCCAGCAGTCCCGCTAGAACCTTCGGGACAGGGAGTGAAGCTTTCTTT
clone size: many
J gene: TRBJ1-1
D gene: TRBD1
V gene: TRBV12-3/TRBV12-4

CDR3 protein: CSVDKKGTGYGYTF
CDR3 DNA: TGCAGCGTTGATAAAAAGGGGACAGGTTATGGCTACACCTTC
clone size: .
J gene: TRBJ1-2
D gene: TRBD1
V gene: TRBV29-1

CDR3 protein: CASSLVLSPTGELFF
CDR3 DNA: TGTGCCAGCAGTTTAGTACTATCACCCACCGGGGAGCTGTTTTTT
clone size: .
J gene: TRBJ2-2
D gene: .
V gene: TRBV12-3/TRBV12-4

CDR3 protein: CASSVFGNTEAFF
CDR3 DNA: TGTGCCAGCAGTGTTTTTGGGAACACTGAAGCTTTCTTT
clone size: many
J gene: TRBJ1-1
D gene: .
V gene: TRBV2

CDR3 protein: CASSLISGRATYNEQFF
CDR3 DNA: TGTGCCAGCAGCTTGATTAGCGGGAGGGCCACCTACAATGAGCAGTTCTTC
clone size: many
J gene: TRBJ2-1
D gene: TRBD2
V gene: TRBV11-2

CDR3 protein: CASSPGLAGVSEQYF
CDR3 DNA: TGTGCCAGCAGTCCCGGACTAGCGGGAGTATCCGAGCAGTACTTC
clone size: many
J gene: TRBJ2-7
D gene: TRBD2
V gene: TRBV3-1